The 20 T cell receptor beta chains listed next were all sequenced from one sample in a study of vaccination and CD4 T cells after COVID-19 (dated by TCRdb to between 2021 and 2022). Interpreted using the paper, the treatment or condition label stands for: roughly nine-day PBMC culture with coronavirus spike peptide pools or control peptides (ViraFEST assay). The library was produced with PCR. TCRdb records Illumina iSeq 100 as the sequencer. TCR sequencing of DNA from cultured CD4+ T cells used the Oncomine TCR Beta short-read assay at the Johns Hopkins FTIC core. TCRdb reran the public reads through fastp at Q25 and MiXCR, keeping productive beta chains. A single entry per CDR3 protein holds the most common genes and DNA from its merged rows. The sample includes about 7,600 distinct CDR3 sequences, with more than 50% observed a single time. Of the sample, 20% falls within the top ten clones. These receptors have no known antigen.

Sequencing was performed on cultured CD4+ T cells from blood, taken after SARS-CoV-2 vaccination. All receptors come from a human donor with COVID-19.

This clonotype was seen just once. The chain employs TRBV9 and TRBJ2-3; D possibly uses TRBD1 or TRBD2 (6 bases each). Trimming stripped 5 bases from V and 4 bases from J, with 14 bases between. This CDR3 has 14 amino acids. Germline lookup yields CDR1 SGDLS and CDR2 YYNGEE. The CDR3 loop is CASSRGGPADTQYF. In DNA form, the CDR3 reads TGTGCCAGCAGTCGAGGGGGGCCTGCAGATACGCAGTATTTT.

The V call is TRBV12-3 or TRBV12-4, the J call TRBJ2-5; TRBD2 might be the D (5 bases). V was cut by 3 bases and J by 7 bases, with 12 bases left in between. CDR3 length: 13 residues. The CDR3 coding sequence is TGTGCCAGCAGTTTTGCGGGCCGAGGGACCCAGTACTTC. This encodes CASSFAGRGTQYF.

The chain combines TRBV6-1 with TRBJ2-6, with 7 bases lining up with TRBD1. The V gene end was trimmed by 7 bases and the J gene end by 4 bases; junction bases not matched to a gene: 4. The germline V gene has CDR1 MNHNS and CDR2 SASEGT. The CDR3 runs to 14 residues. CDR3 bases: TGTGCCAGCACTGACAGGGCCGGGGCCAACGTCCTGACTTTC. Translation: CASTDRAGANVLTF.

V and J are TRBV12-3 or TRBV12-4 and TRBJ1-6; 8 positions match TRBD1. The CDR3 has 15 amino acids. V trimming: 5 bases; J trimming: 10 bases; junction bases outside the gene matches: 10. This CDR3 reads CASSPGQGPRSPLHF. The CDR3 DNA sequence: TGTGCCAGCAGTCCAGGACAGGGACCACGGTCACCCCTCCACTTT.

This clonotype was counted between two and nine times. The gene calls are TRBV20-1 and TRBJ2-3; D is possibly TRBD2 (6 bases). The V end was cut by 6 bases, the J end by 3 bases, with 13 bases between. The CDR3 loop spans 13 amino acids. Germline-derived CDR1 and CDR2 are DFQATT and SNEGSKA (reference sequence). CDR3 bases: TGCAGTGCGGCGGGGCAGGGAACAGATACGCAGTATTTT. It yields the protein CSAAGQGTDTQYF.

The chain links TRBV11-2 to TRBJ1-1; TRBD1 matches 7 bases. The CDR3 extends over 14 amino acids. Unmatched junction bases numbered 10, after V lost 7 bases and J lost 5 bases. Per the germline V gene, CDR1 is SGHAT and CDR2 is FQNNGV. The CDR3 reads CASTFRTGGTEAFF. The CDR3 DNA sequence: TGTGCCAGCACCTTCCGGACAGGCGGGACTGAAGCTTTCTTT.

The rearrangement links TRBV7-2 to TRBJ1-1, with D perhaps matching TRBD1 (5 bases). Trimming took 3 bases from V and 1 from J, leaving 9 bases between them. The CDR3 length is 14 residues. Germline lookup yields CDR1 SGHTA and CDR2 FQGNSA. In DNA, the CDR3 is TGTGCCAGCAGCTTTGGGGGGAGGAACACTGAAGCTTTCTTT. This encodes CASSFGGRNTEAFF.

This clonotype was recorded a few times. V and J are TRBV27 and TRBJ1-3; D ambiguous. Per the germline V gene, CDR1 is MNHEY and CDR2 is SMNVEV (reference sequence). CDR3 size: 14 residues. V lost 2 bases and J lost 4, with 9 bases in between. CDR3 amino acids: CASSLGGAGNTIYF. DNA of the CDR3: TGTGCCAGCAGTTTAGGAGGAGCGGGAAACACCATATATTTT.

The sample holds one count of this clonotype. V is TRBV28 and J is TRBJ1-2; D remains ambiguous. CDR3 length: 17 amino acids. CDR1 MDHEN and CDR2 SYDVKM come from the germline V gene. V was cut by 6 bases and J by 0 bases, with 20 bases left in between. The CDR3 protein is CASSPAGPPSANYGYTF. The CDR3 DNA is TGTGCCAGCAGCCCCGCAGGTCCCCCATCGGCTAACTATGGCTACACCTTC.

The chain recombines TRBV12-3 or TRBV12-4 with TRBJ1-2; possible D gene TRBD1, 5 bases. The CDR3 runs 13 residues. V lost 0 bases and J 8 bases, leaving 10 bases between the germline ends. CDR3 bases: TGTGCCAGCAGTTTAGCGAGGGACTCCGGCTACACCTTC. Amino acids: CASSLARDSGYTF.

This clonotype was seen just once. The genes are TRBV7-3 and TRBJ1-2; 8 bases map to TRBD1. The germline V gene has CDR1 SGHTA and CDR2 FQGTGA. CDR3 length equals 17 residues. V lost 7 bases to trimming and J lost 1 base; unmatched junction nucleotides: 14. The CDR3 reads CASNFGTGIGGNYGYTF. DNA of the CDR3: TGTGCCAGCAACTTTGGGACAGGAATAGGGGGTAACTATGGCTACACCTTC.

Sample share makes this clonotype large. The rearrangement joins TRBV6-1 to TRBJ1-5, with D unclear. Per the germline V gene, CDR1 is MNHNS and CDR2 is SASEGT. V lost 1 base and J 0 bases, leaving 4 bases between the germline ends. The CDR3 contains 14 residues. In DNA, the CDR3 is TGTGCCAGCAGTGAAGGGAGTAGCAATCAGCCCCAGCATTTT. Its protein product is CASSEGSSNQPQHF.

J is TRBJ1-5 and V is TRBV5-1, with a possible D match to TRBD1 (5 bases). The V gene's germline CDR1 is SGHRS and CDR2 YFSETQ. This CDR3 spans 16 amino acids. V was trimmed by 4 bases and J by 1 base, leaving 15 bases between them. DNA of the CDR3: TGCGCCAGCAGCCCGGGCGGGGGAGGAAGCAATCAGCCCCAGCATTTT. It is translated as CASSPGGGGSNQPQHF.

The rearrangement links TRBV7-2 to TRBJ2-1; 9 bases fit TRBD1. With V trimmed by 2 bases and J by 10 bases, 6 bases remained unmatched. The CDR3 contains 14 residues. Germline lookup yields CDR1 SGHTA and CDR2 FQGNSA. CDR3 sequence: CASSLRDRVGEQFF. CDR3 DNA: TGTGCCAGCAGCTTACGGGACAGGGTCGGGGAGCAGTTCTTC.

The CDR3 reads CSVALHGGLYEQYF. As DNA, the CDR3 is TGCAGCGTTGCCCTCCATGGGGGGCTCTACGAGCAGTACTTC. This sequence joins TRBV29-1 and TRBJ2-7; D is tentatively TRBD1 or TRBD2 (6 bases each). This CDR3 is built from 14 residues. Germline CDR1 is SQVTM and CDR2 is ANQGSEA. The V and J ends lost 4 bases and 3 bases respectively, with 16 bases between them.

The DNA of the CDR3 is TGTGCCAGCAGTGTCGTCGGGACCGATGGCTACACCTTC. It yields the protein CASSVVGTDGYTF. The chain uses TRBV2 and TRBJ1-2; possibly TRBD1 for D (5 bases). This CDR3 is built from 13 residues. Germline loops: CDR1 SNHLY, CDR2 FYNNEI. Trimming cost V 4 bases and J 6 bases, with 12 bases left between them. Based on the CDR3 plus reference TRBV2 and TRBJ1-2, the full variable domain is EPEVTQTPSHQVTQMGQEVILRCVPISNHLYFYWYRQILGQKVEFLVSFYNNEISEKSEIFDDQFSVERPDGSNFTLKIRSTKLEDSAMYFCASSVVGTDGYTFGSGTRLTVV.

This clonotype has more than one count but fewer than ten. The gene calls are TRBV6-1 and TRBJ1-5; D perhaps matches TRBD1 (5 bases). The CDR3 has 15 residues. Germline CDR1 is MNHNS and CDR2 is SASEGT. Trimming removed 2 bases at V and 1 base at J, with 9 bases between. CDR3: CASSEQGTSNQPQHF. The CDR3 DNA reads as TGTGCCAGCAGTGAACAGGGTACGAGCAATCAGCCCCAGCATTTT.

In this sample, this clonotype turned up once. This rearrangement joins TRBV19 to TRBJ1-5; 10 bases are shared with TRBD1. Germline-derived CDR1 and CDR2 are LNHDA and SQIVND (reference sequence). Germline trimming cut 9 bases from V and 3 bases from J; bases unmatched to any gene: 5. The CDR3 is 14 amino acids. The CDR3 bases are TGTGCCAGCACCGACAGGGGGCTCAATCAGCCCCAGCATTTT. Amino acid sequence: CASTDRGLNQPQHF.

A single count supports this clonotype. The V gene is TRBV24-1, the J gene TRBJ2-7; TRBD2 matches 7 bases. The CDR3 runs to 13 residues. J was trimmed by 6 bases and V by 5 bases; bases with no gene match: 6. CDR1 and CDR2 from the germline V gene are KGHDR and SFDVKD. The CDR3 nucleotides read TGTGCCACCAGTGTCCCGGGCGGGGGCGAGCAGTACTTC. Translating gives CATSVPGGGEQYF.

This clonotype occurred once. This rearrangement joins TRBV12-3 or TRBV12-4 to TRBJ1-1; D call uncertain. The CDR3 sequence is 15 residues long. V was shortened by 2 bases and J by 0 bases, with 10 bases between the two germline ends. CDR3 sequence: CASSLFLGMNTEAFF. As DNA, the CDR3 is TGTGCCAGCAGTTTATTCCTGGGGATGAACACTGAAGCTTTCTTT.